This T cell receptor beta chain was documented in a study of blood T cell repertoires in COVID-19 (dated by TCRdb to 2018 to 2021). General notes on the study: The collaborator samples originated in the United States, Italy and Spain and spanned the acute and convalescent phases of COVID-19. The material from the prospective study consisted of cDNA or gDNA derived from T cells, B-cell-depleted T cells, or PBMCs. Subjects who had been exposed to COVID-19, were actively infected with it, or had recovered from it provided the deeply sampled blood TCRbeta repertoires that made up the dataset. A freely available public database, intended as a resource for researchers studying the immune response to SARS-CoV-2, is where the repertoires were released. Samples came from the ongoing ImmuneRACE study (first 160 participants) plus 1,254 subjects from 6 global collaborators. Sample metadata almost always included a de-identified subject ID, COVID-19 status, age in years and sex. HLA class I and class II types, where available, came from metadata supplied by the sample provider rather than from assay-based typing.

One collaborating source in Seattle enrolled patients during active infection and followed them longitudinally through the course of disease. The collaborating institutions used their own protocols to collect whole blood in K2EDTA tubes. For TCRbeta analysis, collaborators shipped samples in one of three forms: frozen whole blood, isolated PBMCs, or DNA extracted from either of those sample types. Study-wide findings and limitations: The amount of clinical and demographic metadata varied by source and participant and was provided uncurated.

Remarks on this clone: Its recognized antigen is unknown. There are no base qualities to consult, and no much larger clone falls within one base.

According to the germline V gene, CDR1 reads MDHEN and CDR2 reads SYDVKM. The CDR3 goes from the cysteine to the phenylalanine over 16 residues. The only DNA kept is the CDR3, 48 bases in frame from the first base. Germline trimming: 7 bases from V, 2 bases from J; junction bases outside gene matches: 6. The immunoSEQ Assay, a bias-controlled multiplex PCR, was used to amplify TCRbeta CDR3 regions from genomic DNA. Per the authors' processing: The number of nucleated cells in each sample was estimated from the amplification of reference gene primers within the assay. Sequence reads were collapsed and filtered to measure the absolute abundance of every unique TCRbeta CDR3 rearrangement. For each sample, productive Simpson clonality was calculated by taking the square root of Simpson's diversity index across productive rearrangements. TCRdb retrieved this table from immuneACCESS and kept in-frame rearrangements only. Not all clones are present; in checked studies, unresolved V genes account for under half, and no reason is known for the remainder. V, J and clone size were drawn from that table, and D and trimming were deduced from the DNA. Recorded for this sample are some 300,000 clones; about 90% of them occurred a single time. More than 0.85% of the sample rests with the top ten.

Material: peripheral blood. The chain is made from TRBV28 and TRBJ2-3; 13 central nucleotides agree with TRBD2. The TCR was taken from a woman aged 40 to 55 with COVID-19, enrolled during active disease. In nucleotides, the sequence is TGTGCCAGCAAGAGGACTAGCGGGGGACCCACAGATACGCAGTATTTT. Its translation reads: CASKRTSGGPTDTQYF.